These 15 T cell receptor beta chains share one sample of origin, sequenced in a study of cytomegalovirus exposure and HLA in healthy donors. Researchers ran the PCR with 60 Vbeta and 13 Jbeta primers. The data were produced by immunoSEQ multiplex PCR, yet TCRdb's version contains in-frame clones alone and is incomplete. The sample lists 120,000 or so clones; about 83% were seen once. Sequenced input: PBMCs. The receptors here all came from a woman aged 40 to 49 in good health and CMV-seropositive.

The rearrangement links TRBV27 to TRBJ2-5; 9 bases fit TRBD2. V lost 3 bases to trimming and J lost 5 bases; unmatched junction nucleotides: 10. The CDR3 contains 16 residues. Germline loops: CDR1 MNHEY, CDR2 SMNVEV (reference sequence). The CDR3 loop reads CASSLGREGNKETQYF. The CDR3, as DNA: TGTGCCAGCAGTTTGGGGCGGGAGGGGAACAAGGAGACCCAGTACTTC.

The rearrangement uses TRBV7-8 and TRBJ2-3, with a tentative D call TRBD2 (5 bases). The germline V and J ends were trimmed by 5 bases and 1 base, with 13 bases remaining between them. CDR1 and CDR2 (germline): SGHVS, FQNEAQ. This CDR3 spans 15 amino acids. The CDR3 DNA follows: TGTGCCAGCAGCCCCGATACTAGGCGCACAGATACGCAGTATTTT. Translated, it gives CASSPDTRRTDTQYF.

This chain uses TRBV7-9 with TRBJ1-4, with D possibly TRBD1 on 6 matching bases. Trimming pared 6 bases from V and 8 bases from J, leaving 13 bases between. This CDR3 is built from 13 residues. Looked up from germline, CDR1 is SEHNR and CDR2 is FQNEAQ (reference sequence). In nucleotides, the CDR3 is TGTGCCAGCAGGGACAGTTCTAGGGAAAAACTGTTTTTT. Translating gives CASRDSSREKLFF.

The rearrangement uses TRBV9 and TRBJ2-5; tentative D call: TRBD2 (6 bases). The V end was cut by 0 bases, the J end by 5 bases, with 17 bases between. In germline, CDR1 is SGDLS, CDR2 YYNGEE. This CDR3 is 16 amino acids long. The CDR3 DNA follows: TGTGCCAGCAGCGTAGCGGGCGGGATGGTTCTGGAGACCCAGTACTTC. It is translated as CASSVAGGMVLETQYF.

On this clone: One end of the junction does not line up with germline, which may come from a read error. This chain's CDR3 is CASSSTGRDMSFEQYF. The CDR3 bases are TGTGCCAGCAGCTCTACAGGCAGGGATATGTCCTTCGAGCAGTACTTC. The chain couples TRBV9 to TRBJ2-7; D might be TRBD1 (5 bases). The CDR3 contains 16 residues. CDR1 and CDR2 from the germline V gene are SGDLS and YYNGEE.

The V gene is TRBV30, the J gene TRBJ1-1; D uncertain. The CDR3 has 12 amino acids. The germline CDR1 and CDR2 sequences are GTSNPN and SVGIG (reference sequence). The V end lost 5 bases, the J end lost 6 bases, and 13 bases lay between the germline ends. The CDR3, as DNA: TGTGCCTGGGCCCCTGCCGGGGCTGAAGCTTTCTTT. It translates to CAWAPAGAEAFF.

The V and J genes are TRBV30 and TRBJ1-2, with D hard to call. Germline assignment: CDR1 GTSNPN and CDR2 SVGIG (reference sequence). The CDR3 runs 11 residues. With 4 bases removed from V and 13 bases from J, the gap between germline ends came to 16 bases. The CDR3 is CAWNSGQVRTF. The CDR3 DNA is TGTGCCTGGAATTCAGGTCAGGTCCGCACCTTC.

J is TRBJ2-2 and V is TRBV7-9, with TRBD2 as a possible D gene (7 bases). There are 17 residues in the CDR3. The V end was cut by 0 bases, the J end by 1 base, with 12 bases between. Germline V gene sequence: CDR1 SEHNR, CDR2 FQNEAQ (reference sequence). CDR3 amino acids: CASSLALGGRNTGELFF. In DNA form, the CDR3 reads TGTGCCAGCAGCTTAGCGCTCGGGGGGCGGAACACCGGGGAGCTGTTTTTT. The whole variable domain, filled in from reference TRBV7-9 and TRBJ2-2, reads DTGVSQNPRHKITKRGQNVTFRCDPISEHNRLYWYRQTLGQGPEFLTYFQNEAQLEKSRLLSDRFSAERPKGSFSTLEIQRTEQGDSAMYLCASSLALGGRNTGELFFGEGSRLTVL.

The chain links TRBV30 to TRBJ2-2; 7 positions agree with TRBD2. The CDR3 length is 13 residues. V shed 6 bases and J 9 bases; nucleotides not matched to a gene: 10. Per germline, CDR1 GTSNPN and CDR2 SVGIG (reference sequence). CDR3 bases: TGTGCCTGCAAGGGACTAACCCCGCGGGAGCTGTTTTTT. It encodes CACKGLTPRELFF.

This clone came up a few times. The rearrangement joins TRBV15 to TRBJ1-4; TRBD1 matches at 7 bases. Unmatched junction bases numbered 10, after V lost 4 bases and J lost 8 bases. From germline, CDR1 is LNHNV and CDR2 YYDKDF (reference sequence). The CDR3 extends over 15 amino acids. CDR3 sequence reads: CATSNATGHREKLFF. Written as DNA, the CDR3 is TGTGCCACCAGCAACGCGACAGGGCATAGGGAAAAACTGTTTTTT.

The chain is built from TRBV5-1 and TRBJ2-7; D uncertain. Germline values: CDR1 SGHRS, CDR2 YFSETQ. Trimming cost V 3 bases and J 6 bases, with 7 bases left between them. The CDR3 has 11 amino acids. CDR3 region: CASSSGSEQYF. In nucleotides, the CDR3 is TGCGCCAGCAGCTCAGGTTCCGAGCAGTACTTC.

The rearrangement joins TRBV5-1 to TRBJ2-3; 7 nucleotides align to TRBD1. Per the germline V gene, CDR1 is SGHRS and CDR2 is YFSETQ. The J segment lost 3 bases and the V segment lost 0 bases, leaving 4 bases of the junction unmatched. The CDR3 covers 15 residues. The chain's CDR3 is CASSLAQGETDTQYF. CDR3 coding DNA: TGCGCCAGCAGCTTGGCCCAGGGGGAGACAGATACGCAGTATTTT.

This rearrangement joins TRBV5-1 to TRBJ2-7; TRBD2 aligns across 9 bases. J gave up 2 bases and V 0 bases, and 6 bases lay outside the gene matches. Germline-derived CDR1 and CDR2 are SGHRS and YFSETQ. This CDR3 is 16 amino acids long. For the CDR3, the DNA is TGCGCCAGCAGCTTGGCGCTAGCGGGGACCACCTACGAGCAGTACTTC. It codes for CASSLALAGTTYEQYF.

The chain carries TRBV7-9 and TRBJ2-5, with TRBD2 identical over 7 bases. With V trimmed by 5 bases and J by 5 bases, 5 bases remained unmatched. CDR3 length equals 13 residues. Germline CDR1 SEHNR, CDR2 FQNEAQ (reference sequence). For the CDR3, the DNA is TGTGCCAGCAGCCCCGAGGGAGGGGAGACCCAGTACTTC. It yields the protein CASSPEGGETQYF.

J is TRBJ2-7 and V is TRBV28; TRBD1 aligns across 10 bases. The ends lost 6 bases at V and 7 bases at J; junction bases unmatched: 9. Germline V gene sequence: CDR1 MDHEN, CDR2 SYDVKM. The CDR3 totals 14 residues. CDR3 DNA sequence: TGTGCCAGCAGCCTACAGACAGGGGGCGTAGAGCAGTACTTC. This codes for CASSLQTGGVEQYF.